The 24 T cell receptor beta chains below come from one sample, sequenced in a study of blood T cell repertoires in COVID-19. The repertoire was sequenced with immunoSEQ multiplex PCR; TCRdb's copy has only in-frame clones and lacks some. The data show 200,000 to 300,000 clones, with around nine tenths seen just once and approximately 1.5% held by the top ten. The sequencing sample was made of peripheral blood. The receptors here all came from a woman aged 55-75 years who had recovered from COVID-19.

The chain recombines TRBV2 with TRBJ1-3, with no clear D. Germline CDR1 and CDR2: SNHLY and FYNNEI. V was trimmed by 5 bases and J by 0 bases, leaving 20 bases between them. The CDR3 runs to 18 residues. The CDR3 loop is CASSSTALTTLSGNTIYF. The CDR3 DNA is TGTGCCAGCAGTTCGACGGCTCTTACTACTCTCTCTGGAAACACCATATATTTT.

This clone was detected only once. The rearrangement joins TRBV7-6 to TRBJ2-7, with D possibly matching TRBD1 (5 bases). V was clipped by 5 bases and J by 7 bases, with 15 bases between them. Germline values: CDR1 SGHVS, CDR2 FNYEAQ. The CDR3 length is 13 residues. As DNA, the CDR3 is TGTGCCAGCAGCGCCAGCTGGCAGGGAGAGCAGTACTTC. It is translated as CASSASWQGEQYF.

The V and J genes are TRBV4-3 and TRBJ2-3; 14 nucleotides align to TRBD2. Per germline, CDR1 LGHNA and CDR2 YSLEER. V was pared by 3 bases and J by 2 bases, with 10 bases of the junction left unmatched. The CDR3 has 19 amino acids. The CDR3, as DNA: TGCGCCAGCAGCCAGCAGACTAGCGGGGGGGCGGGGTACACAGATACGCAGTATTTT. This codes for CASSQQTSGGAGYTDTQYF.

This clone showed up just once. The chain is built from TRBV12-3 or TRBV12-4 and TRBJ2-1; D gene ambiguous. The V and J ends lost 4 bases and 10 bases respectively, with 5 bases between them. This CDR3 is 10 amino acids long. CDR3 sequence: CASSSLEQFF. CDR3 sequence (DNA): TGTGCCAGCAGTTCGCTAGAGCAGTTCTTC.

The rearrangement joins TRBV5-6 to TRBJ2-5; TRBD1 aligns across 7 bases. Germline CDR1 SGHDT, CDR2 YYEEEE. V was clipped by 4 bases and J by 3 bases; unmatched bases: 6. There are 14 residues in the CDR3. DNA for the CDR3: TGTGCCAGCAGCCCCTCCGGGACAGAAGAGACCCAGTACTTC. Its protein is CASSPSGTEETQYF.

The V and J genes are TRBV5-4 and TRBJ2-6; D not certain. V shed 9 bases and J shed 4 bases, with 14 bases lying between them. Looked up from germline, CDR1 is SGHNT and CDR2 is YYREEE (reference sequence). This CDR3 is built from 14 residues. CDR3 region: CATSITMGANVLTF. CDR3 nucleotides: TGTGCCACCTCTATCACGATGGGGGCCAACGTCCTGACTTTC.

The chain is built from TRBV28 and TRBJ2-7, with TRBD1 as a possible D gene (7 bases). Germline loops: CDR1 MDHEN, CDR2 SYDVKM. V shed 8 bases and J shed 2 bases, with 16 bases lying between them. This CDR3 has 14 amino acids. The CDR3 sequence: CASSSPGGPYEQYF. CDR3 coding DNA: TGTGCCAGCTCAAGCCCAGGGGGGCCCTACGAGCAGTACTTC.

There are a few counts of this clone. The chain recombines TRBV6-6 with TRBJ1-3; D uncertain. Germline CDR1 and CDR2: MNHNY and SVGAGI (reference sequence). Trimming stripped 6 bases from V and 8 bases from J, with 11 bases between. The CDR3 runs 12 residues. CDR3 amino acids: CASSLPSDTIYF. The CDR3 DNA reads TGTGCCAGCAGCCTACCCTCGGACACCATATATTTT.

The chain uses TRBV9 and TRBJ2-7; possibly TRBD1 for D (6 bases). The V gene lost 4 bases and the J gene lost 0 bases, with 17 bases spanning the gap. The CDR3 is 16 residues long. CDR1 is SGDLS and CDR2 is YYNGEE in the germline V gene. CDR3 bases: TGTGCCAGCAGCCCCACACCTCGACAGGCCTCCTACGAGCAGTACTTC. It specifies CASSPTPRQASYEQYF.

The chain carries TRBV29-1 and TRBJ2-7; 7 bases line up with TRBD1. Germline V gene sequence: CDR1 SQVTM, CDR2 ANQGSEA. V dropped 7 bases and J dropped 2; count of bases not matched to a gene: 5. This CDR3 spans 12 amino acids. CDR3 in amino acids: CSGGQATYEQYF. The CDR3 DNA is TGCAGCGGTGGACAGGCGACCTACGAGCAGTACTTC.

V and J are TRBV19 and TRBJ2-7; TRBD2 matches 7 bases. CDR1 and CDR2 (germline): LNHDA, SQIVND (reference sequence). Trimming at V came to 5 bases and at J to 3 bases, leaving 13 bases not matched to a gene. The CDR3 contains 16 residues. The CDR3 DNA is TGTGCCAGTAGTCCCGGTCGGGGCGGGGGTTTCTACGAGCAGTACTTC. This encodes CASSPGRGGGFYEQYF.

CDR3 sequence reads: CASSLILPLGASVTEAFF. In nucleotides, the CDR3 is TGTGCCAGCAGTCTGATCCTACCCCTGGGAGCCTCAGTCACTGAAGCTTTCTTT. The rearrangement links TRBV6-6 to TRBJ1-1, with no clear D. The V and J ends lost 5 bases and 4 bases respectively, with 26 bases between them. The germline gives CDR1 MNHNY, CDR2 SVGAGI (reference sequence). This CDR3 has 18 amino acids.

The chain couples TRBV11-3 to TRBJ2-2, with 7 positions matching TRBD2. With V trimmed by 2 bases and J by 6 bases, 0 bases remained unmatched. This CDR3 is 13 amino acids long. Germline-derived CDR1 and CDR2 are SGHNT and YENEEA. CDR3 DNA: TGTGCCAGCAGCTTAACTAGCGCCGGGGAGCTGTTTTTT. This gives the protein CASSLTSAGELFF. Full variable domain (remainder filled in from reference TRBV11-3 and TRBJ2-2): EAGVVQSPRYKIIEKKQPVAFWCNPISGHNTLYWYLQNLGQGPELLIRYENEEAVDDSQLPKDRFSAERLKGVDSTLKIQPAELGDSAVYLCASSLTSAGELFFGEGSRLTVL.

The genes are TRBV20-1 and TRBJ1-3; weak D call: TRBD1 (6 bases). V lost 3 bases and J 8 bases, leaving 17 bases between the germline ends. CDR1 is DFQATT and CDR2 is SNEGSKA in the germline V gene (reference sequence). The CDR3 length is 14 residues. CDR3 sequence reads: CSASWDKNGDTIYF. The CDR3 coding sequence is TGCAGTGCTAGTTGGGACAAAAACGGGGACACCATATATTTT.

The chain recombines TRBV5-1 with TRBJ2-5; TRBD1 aligns across 8 bases. The V gene's germline CDR1 is SGHRS and CDR2 YFSETQ. Trimming removed 4 bases from V and 6 bases from J; junction bases left unmatched: 5. This CDR3 is built from 13 residues. This CDR3 reads CASSPGQGQTQYF. In DNA form, the CDR3 reads TGCGCCAGCAGCCCCGGACAGGGCCAGACCCAGTACTTC.

The rearrangement uses TRBV20-1 and TRBJ2-1; the match to TRBD2 covers 11 bases. Germline CDR1 DFQATT, CDR2 SNEGSKA (reference sequence). Trimming at V came to 3 bases and at J to 0 bases, leaving 4 bases not matched to a gene. The CDR3 is made up of 16 amino acids. CDR3 coding DNA: TGCAGTGCTAGTTCTAGCGGGGGGTTCTCCTACAATGAGCAGTTCTTC. Protein: CSASSSGGFSYNEQFF.

The chain carries TRBV5-1 and TRBJ2-1; 7 bases map to TRBD1. V shed 4 bases and J 4 bases; nucleotides not matched to a gene: 5. The CDR3 covers 14 residues. Germline lookup yields CDR1 SGHRS and CDR2 YFSETQ. The CDR3 reads CASSHPGQYNEQFF. The CDR3 DNA is TGCGCCAGCAGCCATCCGGGACAGTACAATGAGCAGTTCTTC.

The rearrangement links TRBV5-5 to TRBJ1-2, with no clear D. Germline V gene lookup returns CDR1 SGHKS and CDR2 YYEKEE (reference sequence). Trimming cost V 3 bases and J 3 bases, with 12 bases left between them. The CDR3 is 14 residues long. This CDR3 is CASSSPPGYYGYTF. CDR3 in DNA: TGTGCCAGCAGCTCCCCCCCAGGTTACTATGGCTACACCTTC.

CDR3 protein: CASSQDRGLYSPLHF. The CDR3, as DNA: TGTGCCAGCAGCCAAGACAGGGGGCTGTATTCACCCCTCCACTTT. The chain recombines TRBV3-1 (or the pseudogene TRBV3-2) with TRBJ1-6; 8 positions agree with TRBD1. The V gene end was trimmed by 0 bases and the J gene end by 8 bases; junction bases not matched to a gene: 3. The CDR3 has 15 amino acids. Germline CDR1 and CDR2: LGHDT and YNNKEL (reference sequence).

V is TRBV5-6 and J is TRBJ1-2; perhaps TRBD1 as D (5 bases). CDR1 SGHDT and CDR2 YYEEEE come from the germline V gene. V gave up 2 bases and J gave up 4 bases, with 15 bases separating them. The CDR3 loop spans 15 amino acids. CDR3 loop: CASSFSSLGGYGYTF. DNA of the CDR3: TGTGCCAGCAGCTTTAGTAGTCTGGGGGGCTATGGCTACACCTTC.

The chain joins TRBV19 to TRBJ1-1, with D tentatively TRBD1 (6 bases). Germline values: CDR1 LNHDA, CDR2 SQIVND (reference sequence). V lost 6 bases and J 10 bases, leaving 18 bases between the germline ends. This CDR3 is 13 amino acids long. This CDR3 reads CASSTPLTRGAFF. DNA of the CDR3: TGTGCCAGTAGCACCCCCCTGACCAGGGGAGCTTTCTTT.

V is TRBV27 and J is TRBJ2-5; D is perhaps TRBD2 (6 bases). Trimming removed 3 bases from V and 7 bases from J, with 21 bases in between. The CDR3 is 16 amino acids. Germline CDR1 is MNHEY and CDR2 is SMNVEV (reference sequence). CDR3 DNA sequence: TGTGCCAGCAGTTTCGACACCACTAGCATGTCCGTGACCCAGTACTTC. Translating it yields CASSFDTTSMSVTQYF.

This chain links TRBV29-1 with TRBJ1-3; no definite D call. V dropped 1 base and J dropped 7 bases, with 8 bases sitting between them. This CDR3 region has 12 residues. Per germline, CDR1 SQVTM and CDR2 ANQGSEA. The chain's CDR3 is CSVEGSRNTIYF. The CDR3 DNA follows: TGCAGCGTTGAAGGGTCGCGGAACACCATATATTTT.

This clone was recorded only once. The chain is built from TRBV28 and TRBJ1-4; D is undetermined. The V end was cut by 3 bases, the J end by 4 bases, with 21 bases between. The germline CDR1 and CDR2 sequences are MDHEN and SYDVKM. This CDR3 region has 18 residues. The CDR3 sequence is CASSFLEGSQAGNEKLFF. The DNA of the CDR3 is TGTGCCAGCAGTTTTCTAGAGGGCAGCCAAGCGGGTAATGAAAAACTGTTTTTT.